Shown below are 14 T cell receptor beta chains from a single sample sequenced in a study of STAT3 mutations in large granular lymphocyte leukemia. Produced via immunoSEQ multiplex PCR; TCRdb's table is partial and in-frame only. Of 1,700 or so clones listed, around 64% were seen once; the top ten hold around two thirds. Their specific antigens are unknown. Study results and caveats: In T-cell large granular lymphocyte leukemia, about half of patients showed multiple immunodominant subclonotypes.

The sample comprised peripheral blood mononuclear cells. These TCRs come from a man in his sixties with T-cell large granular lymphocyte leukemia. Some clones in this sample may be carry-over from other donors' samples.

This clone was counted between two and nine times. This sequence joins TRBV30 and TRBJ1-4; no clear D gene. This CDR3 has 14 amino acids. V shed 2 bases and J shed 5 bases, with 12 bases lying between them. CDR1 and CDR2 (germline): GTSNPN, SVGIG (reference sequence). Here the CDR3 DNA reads TGTGCCTGGAGTATCACCGGGCTCAATGAAAAACTGTTTTTT. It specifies CAWSITGLNEKLFF.

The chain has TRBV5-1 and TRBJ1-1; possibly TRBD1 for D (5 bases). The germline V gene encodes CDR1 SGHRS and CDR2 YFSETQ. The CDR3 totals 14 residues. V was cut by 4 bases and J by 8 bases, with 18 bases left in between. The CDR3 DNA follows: TGCGCCAGCAGCCCTGGGGCCGCTTCTTTGGAAGCTTTCTTT. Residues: CASSPGAASLEAFF.

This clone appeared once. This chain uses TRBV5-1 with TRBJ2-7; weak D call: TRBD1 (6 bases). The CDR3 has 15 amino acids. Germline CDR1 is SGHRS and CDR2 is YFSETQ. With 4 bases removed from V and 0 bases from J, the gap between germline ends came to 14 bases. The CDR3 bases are TGCGCCAGCAGCCGGGACACCTCGAGCTCCTACGAGCAGTACTTC. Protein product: CASSRDTSSSYEQYF. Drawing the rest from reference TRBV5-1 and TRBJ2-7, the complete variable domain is KAGVTQTPRYLIKTRGQQVTLSCSPISGHRSVSWYQQTPGQGLQFLFEYFSETQRNKGNFPGRFSGRQFSNSRSEMNVSTLELGDSALYLCASSRDTSSSYEQYFGPGTRLTVT.

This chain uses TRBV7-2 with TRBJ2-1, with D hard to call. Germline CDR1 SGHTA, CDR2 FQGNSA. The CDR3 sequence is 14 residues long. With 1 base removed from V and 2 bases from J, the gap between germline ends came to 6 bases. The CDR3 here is CASSLEVAYNEQFF. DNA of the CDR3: TGTGCCAGCAGCTTAGAGGTAGCCTACAATGAGCAGTTCTTC.

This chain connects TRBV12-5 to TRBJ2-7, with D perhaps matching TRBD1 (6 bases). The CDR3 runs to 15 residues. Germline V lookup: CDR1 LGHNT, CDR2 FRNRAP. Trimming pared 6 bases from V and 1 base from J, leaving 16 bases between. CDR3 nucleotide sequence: TGTGCTAGTGGCCAGACGAAGGGGGTATCCTACGAGCAGTACTTC. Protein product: CASGQTKGVSYEQYF.

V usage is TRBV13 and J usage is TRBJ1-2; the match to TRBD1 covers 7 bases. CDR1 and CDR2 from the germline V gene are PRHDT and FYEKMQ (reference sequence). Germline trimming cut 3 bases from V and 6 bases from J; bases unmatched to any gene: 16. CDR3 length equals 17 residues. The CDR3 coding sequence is TGTGCCAGCAGCTTTGCGGGGGGGCTCCTCAGGGGGGATGGCTACACCTTC. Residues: CASSFAGGLLRGDGYTF.

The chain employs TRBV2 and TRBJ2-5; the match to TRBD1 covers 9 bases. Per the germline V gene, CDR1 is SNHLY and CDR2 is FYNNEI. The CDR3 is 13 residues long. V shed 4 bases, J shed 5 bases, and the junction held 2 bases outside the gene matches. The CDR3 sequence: CASSVQGAETQYF. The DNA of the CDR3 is TGTGCCAGCAGTGTACAGGGGGCCGAGACCCAGTACTTC. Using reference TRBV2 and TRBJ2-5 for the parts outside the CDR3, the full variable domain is EPEVTQTPSHQVTQMGQEVILRCVPISNHLYFYWYRQILGQKVEFLVSFYNNEISEKSEIFDDQFSVERPDGSNFTLKIRSTKLEDSAMYFCASSVQGAETQYFGPGTRLLVL.

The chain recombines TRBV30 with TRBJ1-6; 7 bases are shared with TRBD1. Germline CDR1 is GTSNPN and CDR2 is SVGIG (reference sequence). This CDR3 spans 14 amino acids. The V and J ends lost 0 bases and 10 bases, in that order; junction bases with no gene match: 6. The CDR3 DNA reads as TGTGCCTGGAGTGTCAGGGGGTCTCGATCACCCCTCCACTTT. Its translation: CAWSVRGSRSPLHF.

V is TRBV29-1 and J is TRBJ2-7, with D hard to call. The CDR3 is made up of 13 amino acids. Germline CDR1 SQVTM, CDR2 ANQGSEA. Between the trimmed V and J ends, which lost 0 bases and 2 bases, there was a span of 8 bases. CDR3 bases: TGCAGCGTTGAAGATCGGGCGGCCTACGAGCAGTACTTC. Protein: CSVEDRAAYEQYF.

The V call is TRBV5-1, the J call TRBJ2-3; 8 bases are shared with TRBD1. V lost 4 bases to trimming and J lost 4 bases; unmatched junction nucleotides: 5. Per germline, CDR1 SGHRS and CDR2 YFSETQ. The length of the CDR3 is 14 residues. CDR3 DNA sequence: TGCGCCAGCAGCGGACAGGGCCCCCCAGATACGCAGTATTTT. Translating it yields CASSGQGPPDTQYF. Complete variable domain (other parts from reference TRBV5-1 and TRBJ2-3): KAGVTQTPRYLIKTRGQQVTLSCSPISGHRSVSWYQQTPGQGLQFLFEYFSETQRNKGNFPGRFSGRQFSNSRSEMNVSTLELGDSALYLCASSGQGPPDTQYFGPGTRLTVL.

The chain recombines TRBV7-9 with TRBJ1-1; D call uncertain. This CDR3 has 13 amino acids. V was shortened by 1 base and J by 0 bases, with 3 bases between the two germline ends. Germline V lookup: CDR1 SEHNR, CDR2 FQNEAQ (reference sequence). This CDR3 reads CASSLDMNTEAFF. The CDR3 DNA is TGTGCCAGCAGCTTAGACATGAACACTGAAGCTTTCTTT.

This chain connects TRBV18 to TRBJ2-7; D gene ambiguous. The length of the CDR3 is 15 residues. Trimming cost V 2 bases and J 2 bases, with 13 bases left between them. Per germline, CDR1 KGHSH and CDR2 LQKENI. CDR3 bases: TGTGCCAGCTCACCATCCTGGCAGTACCCCTACGAGCAGTACTTC. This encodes CASSPSWQYPYEQYF.

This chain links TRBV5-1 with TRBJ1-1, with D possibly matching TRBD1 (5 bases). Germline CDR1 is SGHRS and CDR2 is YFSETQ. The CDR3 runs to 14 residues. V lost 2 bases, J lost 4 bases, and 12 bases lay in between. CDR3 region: CASSFSDQGTEAFF. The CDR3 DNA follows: TGCGCCAGCAGCTTTTCCGACCAGGGCACTGAAGCTTTCTTT.

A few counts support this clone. CDR3 sequence reads: CSVLKGTDEQYF. As DNA, the CDR3 is TGCAGCGTTCTTAAAGGGACCGACGAGCAGTACTTC. The rearrangement links TRBV29-1 to TRBJ2-7; D assignment may be TRBD1 or TRBD2 (5 bases each). Germline CDR1 reads SQVTM; CDR2 reads ANQGSEA. This CDR3 spans 12 amino acids. V lost 5 bases to trimming and J lost 5 bases, with 13 bases between them.